The 7 T cell receptor beta chains given below trace back to one sample, sequenced in a study of shared clonotypes between healthy human individuals. Naivety among CD8 cells was defined by CD45RO negativity and positive CCR7 selection, thereby excluding terminally differentiated effector memory CD45RA+ cells. Sequencing used immunoSEQ multiplex PCR; TCRdb keeps in-frame clones, though not all of them. The data show approximately 740,000 clones, almost 95% seen once. The sample was naive CD8+ T cells sorted from blood. Source of these receptors: a man under 40 in good health.

The V call is TRBV29-1, the J call TRBJ1-1, with a possible D match to TRBD1 (5 bases). V dropped 7 bases and J dropped 6 bases, with 18 bases sitting between them. The CDR3 is 13 residues long. Looked up from germline, CDR1 is SQVTM and CDR2 is ANQGSEA. CDR3 sequence reads: CSAETTGFPEAFF. The CDR3 bases are TGCAGCGCCGAGACAACAGGTTTCCCTGAAGCTTTCTTT.

This chain joins TRBV19 and TRBJ2-1; TRBD2 matches at 9 bases. The germline V gene encodes CDR1 LNHDA and CDR2 SQIVND (reference sequence). Trimming took 3 bases from V and 4 from J; bases not matched to a gene: 4. There are 15 residues in the CDR3. The CDR3 nucleotides read TGTGCCAGTAGTATCAGTCTAGCGGGATACAATGAGCAGTTCTTC. As protein: CASSISLAGYNEQFF.

This rearrangement joins TRBV11-3 to TRBJ2-3; D not certain. Germline CDR1 reads SGHNT; CDR2 reads YENEEA. The CDR3 is made up of 15 amino acids. V was pared by 8 bases and J by 0 bases, with 15 bases between. The CDR3 loop reads CASFFVRSSTDTQYF. CDR3 in DNA: TGTGCCAGCTTCTTCGTTCGCTCTAGCACAGATACGCAGTATTTT.

The chain combines TRBV28 with TRBJ2-2; TRBD2 agrees at 8 bases. This CDR3 has 17 amino acids. From germline, CDR1 is MDHEN and CDR2 SYDVKM. V shed 8 bases and J 0 bases; nucleotides not matched to a gene: 11. The CDR3, as DNA: TGTGCCAGCCACAGGATAGCGGGAACTACGAACACCGGGGAGCTGTTTTTT. Its translation: CASHRIAGTTNTGELFF. Together with reference TRBV28 and TRBJ2-2, the CDR3 gives the full variable domain: DVKVTQSSRYLVKRTGEKVFLECVQDMDHENMFWYRQDPGLGLRLIYFSYDVKMKEKGDIPEGYSVSREKKERFSLILESASTNQTSMYLCASHRIAGTTNTGELFFGEGSRLTVL.

V and J are TRBV7-9 and TRBJ2-1, with 9 positions matching TRBD1. Germline CDR1 reads SEHNR; CDR2 reads FQNEAQ (reference sequence). This CDR3 region has 18 residues. V was clipped by 5 bases and J by 6 bases; unmatched bases: 17. The CDR3 loop reads CASSPLPGSGQGSNEQFF. The DNA of the CDR3 is TGTGCCAGCAGCCCTCTACCCGGATCGGGACAGGGATCCAATGAGCAGTTCTTC.

The V call is TRBV5-6, the J call TRBJ2-2, with D unclear. Per germline, CDR1 SGHDT and CDR2 YYEEEE. The CDR3 totals 19 residues. The V and J ends lost 4 bases and 0 bases respectively, with 22 bases between them. The CDR3 DNA follows: TGTGCCAGCAGCCCCAACAGAGTTACGATTTACGCGAACACCGGGGAGCTGTTTTTT. Translated: CASSPNRVTIYANTGELFF.

The chain joins TRBV7-9 to TRBJ2-3; D possibly uses TRBD1 or TRBD2 (6 bases each). Germline values: CDR1 SEHNR, CDR2 FQNEAQ (reference sequence). The CDR3 has 15 residues. The V and J ends lost 5 bases and 0 bases respectively, with 12 bases between them. CDR3 sequence (DNA): TGTGCCAGCAGCCGTACAGGGACTAGCACAGATACGCAGTATTTT. Residues: CASSRTGTSTDTQYF.